This T cell receptor beta chain was found in a study of cytomegalovirus exposure and HLA in healthy donors (dated by TCRdb to the late 2010s). Turning to the overall study: An earlier analysis of under 600 of the donors reported roughly 300 Gb of sequence data and 117 million unique TCR beta sequences from roughly 200 million T cells. Around 300 gigabases of sequencing data and around 87 million unique TCR sequences were included in an early release covering over 600 HLA-typed donors. Among the roughly 430 genotyped donors, around 81% belonged to the genetic ancestry cluster associated with self-reported Caucasian donors. The study aimed to test whether signatures of past pathogen exposure could be identified by cataloging public T cell receptors. The study profiled the T cell repertoires of under 700 subjects by immunosequencing and related them to cytomegalovirus serostatus. In addition to the first cohort of 666 subjects, a separate validation cohort of 100 to 150 different subjects was used. The study combined high-throughput TCR immunosequencing, statistical association of individual TCRs with disease status, and machine learning to predict cytomegalovirus infection status. A later analysis re-examined previously published TCR beta repertoires from around 670 donors and added high-resolution HLA genotyping to investigate patterns of TCR occurrence. The later analysis used no new phenotypic data to find candidate immune exposures, relying instead on TCR beta sequences and their occurrence across donors. An earlier analysis of about 600 of the donors used high-throughput TCR beta sequencing to judge whether each TCR beta V gene segment behaved as functional or pseudogenic. Alongside the repertoire data, information on donor age, sex, ethnicity and CMV serostatus was compiled. A later genetic analysis took genome-wide SNP genotypes for about 55% of the roughly 700 donors and used that subset as a discovery cohort. Every repertoire in the discovery cohort had been generated on one and the same sequencing platform. Both class I and class II loci were covered by HLA typing, at four-digit resolution. The number of donors typed differed by locus, with 629-630 for A, B, C, DRB1 and DQB1, around 560 for DQA1, 606 for DPA1, and about 450 for DPB1. Four or five DR-DQ haplotypes were treated as single units for association and clustering because of strong linkage in the cohort. Across under 500 genotyped donors of the cohort, an average of about 220,000 unique TCR beta nucleotide sequences per donor were sequenced, and approximately 19% of those sequences were non-productive.

What the study reported, not specific to this receptor: A later analysis associated some 17,000 TCR beta sequences with specific HLA alleles at a false discovery rate of 0.05. Immune exposure information for the cohort was limited to CMV serostatus. In both the original and validation cohorts, the classifier was reported to diagnose cytomegalovirus status with high specificity and sensitivity. According to a later analysis, most CMV-associated TCR beta chains appeared to be HLA-restricted, and the HLA associations seemed to be driven largely by CMV exposure. When HLA alleles, especially DR and DQ, strongly co-occurred, attributing TCR associations to individual alleles was difficult. The 87-base-pair reads could not distinguish some IMGT-functional V segments, including TRBV6-2 and TRBV6-3, so those segments were excluded. This cohort had only TCR beta chains sequenced, and the lack of alpha or paired-chain data limited which features could be detected. In an earlier analysis of 587 of the donors, most TCR beta V segments appeared in productive rearrangements about 90% or about 30% of the time, broadly matching IMGT annotations. In a later analysis, the rate of TCR association differed among HLA loci, with DRB1 alleles having the most associated TCRs and HLA-C alleles having the fewest. A further reported finding was that TCR beta sequences accurately predicted the HLA-A and HLA-B alleles for most subjects in the first cohort. The authors suggested that the approach could potentially be generalized to other disease states and immunological phenotypes. A cluster of highly shared sequence variants was judged likely to be a technical artifact of the sequencing pipeline. Presence/absence analyses assumed roughly uniform sequencing depth across donors, an assumption that may not hold. In a later genetic analysis, fewer N-insertions in productive TCRs were reported among donors in an Asian-associated ancestry cluster than the roughly 640-donor mean. In a later analysis, several top co-occurrence clusters were reported to appear linked to parvovirus B19, influenza, CMV and Epstein-Barr virus. A later genetic analysis associated a missense DCLRE1C variant with V-gene and J-gene trimming of TCR beta chains, and an independent cohort replicated the association. Because HLA typing was unavailable for some donors at each locus, only the typed subset was used in association tests. Linkage disequilibrium might explain the correlated functional status among segregating V segments, but an unknown experimental factor could not be excluded. Across donors, most TCR sequences were observed very rarely, whereas some public TCRs were present in many individuals. In a later analysis, HLA-associated TCR beta chains were found to be more clonally expanded and to have lower generation probabilities than equally common non-associated chains. A total of about 180 TCR beta chains were listed by the study as associated with cytomegalovirus. A few of the identified cytomegalovirus-associated TCR beta chains were confirmed in vitro to be specific for cytomegalovirus antigens. Because counts were too low, more than 15 rarely observed V segments, including chromosome 9 orphons, were left out of the earlier analysis of 500 to 750 of the donors.

In total, fewer than 750 healthy bone marrow donors made up the cohort. At the time of sampling, all cohort members were nominally healthy, though unrecorded immune exposures were likely present. The donor was CMV seronegative and was included in the group of several hundred seronegative cohort members. A peripheral blood sample was collected from each donor, and TCR beta sequencing was performed on peripheral blood mononuclear cells. Genomic DNA was extracted from the blood cell samples with the Qiagen DNeasy Blood Extraction Kit. Notes on this clone: Its antigen is not yet known. No quality values exist for individual bases; no much larger clone is one base distant.

Its CDR3 holds 16 amino acids, cysteine through phenylalanine. Left in the record is the CDR3 DNA by itself, 48 bases read in frame from the first base. As encoded in the germline V gene, CDR1 is SGHTS while CDR2 is YDEGEE. The junction carries 15 bases between V and J, which are trimmed by 4 bases and 1 base respectively. Library method: the immunoSEQ multiplex PCR assay. For the multiplex PCR, a mixture combining 60 forward primers for TCR Vbeta segments and 13 reverse primers for TCR Jbeta segments was used. The CDR3 region of rearranged TCR beta genes was amplified from genomic DNA by a multiplex PCR assay. Amplified TCR beta libraries were sequenced as 87-base-pair reads on the Illumina HiSeq System. The study's own analysis went as follows. A later analysis counted 75 million to 100 million unique TCR beta chains across the 670 or so repertoires, and 9 million to 14 million of these chains were shared by at least two donors. Raw reads were error-corrected and collapsed into unique sequences with a nearest-neighbor algorithm that merged closely related sequences to remove PCR and sequencing errors. V, D and J gene segments were assigned by aligning CDR3 sequences to IMGT reference sequences. For a sequence to be retained, a match of at least six nucleotides to both a V gene segment and a J gene segment was required. Rearrangements were classified as productive when the CDR3 lacked stop codons and remained in frame with V and J, and all other rearrangements were classified as non-productive. CDR3 was defined by IMGT convention, running from the second conserved V-encoded cysteine to the conserved J-encoded phenylalanine. In an earlier analysis of more than 550 of the donors, sequences lacking an unambiguous match to a single V gene segment were excluded. In an earlier analysis of around 590 of the donors, a V segment was called functional when productive rearrangements were above 56.7%, and segregating when the standard deviation between donors exceeded 5%. A statistical classification framework was developed to diagnose cytomegalovirus status using the catalog of TCR beta chain sequences. A later analysis assigned V and J genes by comparing TCR nucleotide sequences with IMGT/GENE-DB human TR gene sequences. The TCRdist pipeline was used in a later analysis to assign CDR3 sequences and most-parsimonious VDJ recombination scenarios. In a later analysis, each TCR beta chain was defined by its CDR3 amino acid sequence together with its V-gene family, and reads lacking a unique V-gene family were excluded. To address suspected cross-contamination and a sequencing artifact, a later analysis removed roughly 640 highly shared, low-generation-probability nucleotide sequences. In a later analysis, a clonal expansion index was calculated for each public chain from normalized within-repertoire ranks of inferred template counts. A later analysis computed generation probabilities with a VDJ recombination model fitted to out-of-frame rearrangements, and checked the results against IGoR. Hypergeometric tests were used in a later analysis to score TCR-TCR, TCR-HLA and TCR-CMV co-occurrence, with a repertoire-size bias correction applied to the TCR pairs. False discovery rates were estimated in a later analysis by permuting HLA or CMV assignments 20 times. A later analysis grouped co-occurring TCRs with DBSCAN, adding TCRdist sequence similarity when clustering within HLA-allele-positive subsets. Repertoires with fewer than 30,000 or more than 120,000 public chains, plus five repertoires with anomalous nucleotide sharing, were excluded from co-occurrence clustering. TCRdb obtained this table from immuneACCESS and retained in-frame rearrangements with V and J assigned. These tables miss some clones; where compared with another copy, unresolved V genes account for less than half of the shortfall, and the remainder is unexplained. Clone size and the V and J calls come from that table; the DNA yielded D and trimming. In this sample the table shows 150,000 to 200,000 clones, nearly 80% of which occur a single time. Of the sample, just over 3% falls within the top ten clones.

This receptor was identified in a woman aged 40 to 49 in good health and CMV-seronegative. Sequenced material: PBMCs. Rearrangement joined TRBV5-8 to TRBJ1-5, and the D gene may be TRBD1, 6 bases matching. The CDR3 reads as follows: CASSGGTGRSNQPQHF. The sequenced DNA is TGTGCCAGCAGCGGGGGAACAGGGCGGAGCAATCAGCCCCAGCATTTT.